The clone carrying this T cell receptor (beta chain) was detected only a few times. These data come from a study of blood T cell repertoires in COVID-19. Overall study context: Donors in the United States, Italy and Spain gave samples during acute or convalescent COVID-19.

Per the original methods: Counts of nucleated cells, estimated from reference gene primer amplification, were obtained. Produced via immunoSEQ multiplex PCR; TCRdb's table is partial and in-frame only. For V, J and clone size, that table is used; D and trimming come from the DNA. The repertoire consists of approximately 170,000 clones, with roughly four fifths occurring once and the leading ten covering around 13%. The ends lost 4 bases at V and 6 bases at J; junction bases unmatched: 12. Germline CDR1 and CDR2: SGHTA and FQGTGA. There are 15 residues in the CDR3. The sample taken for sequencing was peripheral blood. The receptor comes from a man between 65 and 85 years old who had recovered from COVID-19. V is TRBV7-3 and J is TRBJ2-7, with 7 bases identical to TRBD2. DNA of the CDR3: TGTGCCAGCAGCTCCCTGCCGGGAGCGGGGAGCGAGCAGTACTTC. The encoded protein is CASSSLPGAGSEQYF.